The 19 T cell receptor beta chains given below trace back to one sample, sequenced in a study of shared clonotypes between healthy human individuals. Clones were read by immunoSEQ multiplex PCR, and TCRdb kept only the in-frame ones, dropping some. Among around 450,000 clones listed, 75% to 85% were seen once. The material sequenced was PBMCs. These receptors were obtained from a woman aged 35 to 49 in good health. Some clones in this sample may be carry-over from other donors' samples.

V is TRBV19 and J is TRBJ2-3; either TRBD1 or TRBD2 may supply D (5 bases each). This CDR3 has 12 amino acids. CDR1 and CDR2 from the germline V gene are LNHDA and SQIVND (reference sequence). V was cut by 10 bases and J by 4 bases, with 12 bases left in between. CDR3 sequence: CATGRGADTQYF. The CDR3 DNA is TGTGCCACTGGGAGAGGGGCAGATACGCAGTATTTT. Together with reference TRBV19 and TRBJ2-3, the CDR3 gives the full variable domain: DGGITQSPKYLFRKEGQNVTLSCEQNLNHDAMYWYRQDPGQGLRLIYYSQIVNDFQKGDIAEGYSVSREKKESFPLTVTSAQKNPTAFYLCATGRGADTQYFGPGTRLTVL.

The chain couples TRBV7-8 to TRBJ1-5, with D unclear. Deletions cut 2 bases from V and 5 bases from J, with 4 bases between. The CDR3 is 12 residues long. Germline V lookup: CDR1 SGHVS, CDR2 FQNEAQ. The CDR3 nucleotides read TGTGCCAGCAGCTTAATCGATCAGCCCCAGCATTTT. Protein sequence: CASSLIDQPQHF.

J is TRBJ1-1 and V is TRBV7-9; D may be TRBD1 (6 bases). CDR1 is SEHNR, CDR2 FQNEAQ, per germline (reference sequence). The CDR3 runs 13 residues. Trimming took off 1 base at V and 5 bases at J, with 8 bases between the two ends. CDR3: CASSLERGTEAFF. DNA of the CDR3: TGTGCCAGCAGCTTAGAGAGGGGGACTGAAGCTTTCTTT.

The genes are TRBV6-1 and TRBJ1-2, with D perhaps TRBD1 (6 bases). V was cut by 1 base and J by 2 bases, with 11 bases left in between. Germline V gene data show CDR1 as MNHNS and CDR2 as SASEGT. CDR3 length: 15 amino acids. Written as DNA, the CDR3 is TGTGCCAGCAGTGAAGGGAGGGGGGGAAACTATGGCTACACCTTC. This translates into CASSEGRGGNYGYTF.

This chain joins TRBV5-1 and TRBJ2-7; D gene uncertain. With 0 bases removed from V and 5 bases from J, the gap between germline ends came to 12 bases. CDR3 length equals 14 residues. CDR1 and CDR2 from the germline V gene are SGHRS and YFSETQ. The CDR3 reads CASSLVSGDDEQYF. The DNA of the CDR3 is TGCGCCAGCAGCTTGGTCTCTGGGGATGACGAGCAGTACTTC. Full variable domain (missing parts from reference TRBV5-1 and TRBJ2-7): KAGVTQTPRYLIKTRGQQVTLSCSPISGHRSVSWYQQTPGQGLQFLFEYFSETQRNKGNFPGRFSGRQFSNSRSEMNVSTLELGDSALYLCASSLVSGDDEQYFGPGTRLTVT.

The table lists this clone with a few counts. The chain links TRBV11-2 to TRBJ2-7; D could derive from TRBD1 or TRBD2 (6 bases each). Deletions cut 0 bases from V and 4 bases from J, with 13 bases between. CDR1 is SGHAT and CDR2 is FQNNGV in the germline V gene. CDR3 length: 15 residues. The CDR3 here is CASSLEATGAYEQYF. CDR3 in DNA: TGTGCCAGCAGCTTAGAGGCCACGGGGGCTTACGAGCAGTACTTC.

The rearrangement joins TRBV19 to TRBJ2-1, with no clear D. CDR1 LNHDA and CDR2 SQIVND come from the germline V gene (reference sequence). V was pared by 2 bases and J by 6 bases, with 14 bases between. This CDR3 is 15 amino acids long. The CDR3 loop reads CASSISTVSSNEQFF. CDR3 DNA sequence: TGTGCCAGTAGTATAAGCACCGTCTCTTCCAATGAGCAGTTCTTC.

The J gene is TRBJ1-1, the V gene TRBV30; 8 nucleotides agree with TRBD1. This CDR3 has 13 residues. Germline CDR1 reads GTSNPN; CDR2 reads SVGIG (reference sequence). With V trimmed by 4 bases and J by 7 bases, 8 bases remained unmatched. CDR3 DNA: TGTGCCTGGAACGAGCTAGGGACAGGTGAAGCTTTCTTT. It specifies CAWNELGTGEAFF.

CDR3 loop: CASMWQNTGELFF. CDR3 bases: TGTGCCAGCATGTGGCAGAACACCGGGGAGCTGTTTTTT. The V gene is TRBV11-1, the J gene TRBJ2-2, with D uncertain. This CDR3 spans 13 amino acids. Per germline, CDR1 SGHAT and CDR2 FQDESV (reference sequence). Trimming stripped 7 bases from V and 1 base from J, with 7 bases between.

The V and J genes are TRBV19 and TRBJ2-3; 12 bases are a match to TRBD1. CDR1 is LNHDA, CDR2 SQIVND, per germline (reference sequence). This CDR3 contains 18 residues. The ends lost 7 bases at V and 0 bases at J; junction bases unmatched: 11. CDR3 in DNA: TGTGCCAGTACCGGGGGACAGGGGGCGACGCCGAGCACAGATACGCAGTATTTT. It is translated as CASTGGQGATPSTDTQYF.

The rearrangement joins TRBV18 to TRBJ2-7; possible D gene TRBD2, 5 bases. Trimming pared 2 bases from V and 6 bases from J, leaving 14 bases between. Germline V gene lookup returns CDR1 KGHSH and CDR2 LQKENI. This CDR3 region has 14 residues. CDR3 coding DNA: TGTGCCAGCTCACCAGACCCGGGGAGCGCCGAGCAGTACTTC. It yields the protein CASSPDPGSAEQYF.

The chain combines TRBV4-2 with TRBJ2-3; D uncertain. Germline V gene data show CDR1 as LGHNA and CDR2 as YNFKEQ. Trimming left V 6 bases short and J 4 bases short, with 17 bases between. The CDR3 has 15 residues. The CDR3 protein is CASRLNLGRADTQYF. CDR3 coding DNA: TGTGCCAGCAGGCTAAATTTAGGGCGTGCAGATACGCAGTATTTT.

The chain combines TRBV30 with TRBJ2-1, with 8 bases aligning to TRBD2. V lost 5 bases and J lost 5; bases outside the gene matches: 5. Looked up from germline, CDR1 is GTSNPN and CDR2 is SVGIG (reference sequence). This CDR3 spans 13 amino acids. This CDR3 is CAWALAGNNEQFF. The CDR3 DNA is TGTGCCTGGGCTTTAGCGGGAAACAATGAGCAGTTCTTC.

This chain uses TRBV19 with TRBJ1-3, with 7 bases fitting TRBD1. J gave up 2 bases and V 6 bases, and 13 bases lay outside the gene matches. This CDR3 is built from 17 residues. Germline V gives CDR1 LNHDA, CDR2 SQIVND (reference sequence). The CDR3 coding sequence is TGTGCCAGTAGAAGGTCGGCAGGGGGGCTGGCTGGAAACACCATATATTTT. It yields the protein CASRRSAGGLAGNTIYF.

The V gene is TRBV6-5, the J gene TRBJ2-1, with 9 bases that match TRBD2. Germline loops: CDR1 MNHEY, CDR2 SVGAGI. There are 16 residues in the CDR3. The J segment lost 4 bases and the V segment lost 0 bases, leaving 4 bases of the junction unmatched. DNA for the CDR3: TGTGCCAGCAGTTACTCGCTTAGCGGGGGATACAATGAGCAGTTCTTC. Its translation is CASSYSLSGGYNEQFF.

This clone was observed at least ten times. The rearrangement links TRBV6-4 to TRBJ2-3, with D perhaps matching TRBD2 (5 bases). V lost 5 bases, J lost 6 bases, and 12 bases lay in between. This CDR3 region has 13 residues. Germline assignment: CDR1 MRHNA and CDR2 SNTAGT. This CDR3 reads CASSPGDSDTQYF. The CDR3 DNA reads TGTGCCAGCAGTCCCGGGGATAGTGATACGCAGTATTTT.

This clone occurred once. The V gene is TRBV30, the J gene TRBJ2-7; D not certain. The CDR3 contains 14 residues. Germline lookup yields CDR1 GTSNPN and CDR2 SVGIG (reference sequence). Deletions cut 2 bases from V and 1 base from J, with 12 bases between. CDR3 nucleotide sequence: TGTGCCTGGAGTTCCGGGTCTGGTTCCTACGAGCAGTACTTC. Its protein product is CAWSSGSGSYEQYF.

V usage is TRBV19 and J usage is TRBJ2-3, with 7 bases matching TRBD1. CDR3 size: 15 residues. V shed 4 bases and J 2 bases; nucleotides not matched to a gene: 6. Germline assignment: CDR1 LNHDA and CDR2 SQIVND (reference sequence). CDR3 residues: CASSKGTAYTDTQYF. In nucleotides, the CDR3 is TGTGCCAGTAGTAAGGGGACAGCCTACACAGATACGCAGTATTTT.

This clone has just one count. The rearrangement links TRBV5-1 to TRBJ2-7; the D gene is possibly TRBD1 (6 bases). V dropped 1 base and J dropped 3 bases, with 14 bases sitting between them. The germline V gene encodes CDR1 SGHRS and CDR2 YFSETQ. The CDR3 consists of 15 residues. The chain's CDR3 is CASSLQGNTRYEQYF. Here the CDR3 DNA reads TGCGCCAGCAGCTTGCAGGGGAACACCCGCTACGAGCAGTACTTC.